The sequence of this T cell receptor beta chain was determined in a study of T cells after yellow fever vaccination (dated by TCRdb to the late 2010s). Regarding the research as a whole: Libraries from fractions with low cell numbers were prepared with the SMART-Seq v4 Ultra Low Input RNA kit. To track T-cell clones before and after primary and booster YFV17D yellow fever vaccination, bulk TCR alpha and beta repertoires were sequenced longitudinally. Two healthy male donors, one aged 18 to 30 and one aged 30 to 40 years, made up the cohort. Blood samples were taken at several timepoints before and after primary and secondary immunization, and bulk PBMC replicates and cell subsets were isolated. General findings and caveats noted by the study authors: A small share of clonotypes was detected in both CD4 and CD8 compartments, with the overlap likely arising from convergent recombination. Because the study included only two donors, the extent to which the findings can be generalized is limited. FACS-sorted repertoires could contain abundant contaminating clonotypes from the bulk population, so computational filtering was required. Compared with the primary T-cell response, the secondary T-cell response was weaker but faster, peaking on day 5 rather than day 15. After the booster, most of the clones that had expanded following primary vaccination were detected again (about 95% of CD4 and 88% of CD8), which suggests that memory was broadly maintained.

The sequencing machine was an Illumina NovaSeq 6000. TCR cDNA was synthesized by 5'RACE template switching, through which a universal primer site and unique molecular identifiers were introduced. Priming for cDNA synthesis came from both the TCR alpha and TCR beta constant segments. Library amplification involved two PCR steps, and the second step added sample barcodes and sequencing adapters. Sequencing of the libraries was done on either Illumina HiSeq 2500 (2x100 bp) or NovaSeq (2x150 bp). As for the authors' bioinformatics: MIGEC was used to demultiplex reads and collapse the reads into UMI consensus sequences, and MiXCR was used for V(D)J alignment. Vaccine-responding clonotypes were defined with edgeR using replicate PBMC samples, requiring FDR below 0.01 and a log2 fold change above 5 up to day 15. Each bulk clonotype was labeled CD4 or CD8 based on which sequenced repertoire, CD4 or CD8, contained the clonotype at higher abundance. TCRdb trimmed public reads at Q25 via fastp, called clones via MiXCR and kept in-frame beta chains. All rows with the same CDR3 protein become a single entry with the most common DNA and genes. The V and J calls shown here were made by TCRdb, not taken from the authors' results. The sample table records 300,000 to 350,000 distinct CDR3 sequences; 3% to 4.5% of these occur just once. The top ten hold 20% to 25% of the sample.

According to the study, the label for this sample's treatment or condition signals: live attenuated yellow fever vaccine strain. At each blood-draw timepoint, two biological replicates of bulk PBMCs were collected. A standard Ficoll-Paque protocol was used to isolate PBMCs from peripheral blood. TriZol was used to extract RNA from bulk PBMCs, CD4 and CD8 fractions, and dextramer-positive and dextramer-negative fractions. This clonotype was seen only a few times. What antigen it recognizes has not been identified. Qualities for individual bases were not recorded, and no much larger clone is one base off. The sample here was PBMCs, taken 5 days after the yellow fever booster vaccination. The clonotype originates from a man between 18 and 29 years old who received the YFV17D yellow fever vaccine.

The CDR3 reads as follows: CASSERAGVSYEQYF. The nucleotide sequence reads TGTGCCAGCAGCGAACGGGCGGGGGTCTCCTACGAGCAGTACTTC. In this chain, TRBV14 is recombined with TRBJ2-7, and TRBD2 aligns with 7 junction nucleotides. Taken from cysteine to phenylalanine, the CDR3 has 15 residues. Of all the DNA, just the CDR3 is kept, 45 bases in frame from base 1. Sequences SGHDN (CDR1) and FVKESK (CDR2) are obtained from the germline V gene. Trimming leaves V shorter by 5 bases and J shorter by 0 bases, with the junction holding 7 bases beyond the gene matches.